This T cell receptor (beta chain) was sequenced in a study of CD8 T cells in Susac syndrome. Random hexamers were used to reverse transcribe about 0.5 to 1 ug of RNA. Across 54 Vbeta and 13 Jbeta, TCR beta CDR3 was amplified with immunoSEQ multiplex PCR. TCRdb used MiXCR to reprocess the immunoSEQ multiplex PCR reads, holding one entry per CDR3 protein. The sample holds some 300,000 distinct CDR3 sequences, approximately 89% seen once. This clonotype was observed a single time. CD8+ and CD4+ T cells from blood underwent TCR beta sequencing, which was carried out in a high-throughput format. The multiple sclerosis controls were treatment-naive patients affected by stable or active relapsing-remitting disease. TEMRA cells were FACS-enriched, and CD8+ and CD4+ T cells were isolated negatively. Sequencing input: CD8+ T cells from PBMCs. This TCR came from a human donor with multiple sclerosis.

The CDR3 DNA reads TGTGCCACCCAGACTAGCGGGGGGCTCTACGAGCAGTACTTC. It encodes CATQTSGGLYEQYF. The chain has TRBV10-3 and TRBJ2-7, with TRBD2 matching 13 bases. Germline lookup yields CDR1 ENHRY and CDR2 SYGVKD. Trimming took 10 bases from V and 3 from J; bases not matched to a gene: 6. CDR3 length: 14 amino acids.